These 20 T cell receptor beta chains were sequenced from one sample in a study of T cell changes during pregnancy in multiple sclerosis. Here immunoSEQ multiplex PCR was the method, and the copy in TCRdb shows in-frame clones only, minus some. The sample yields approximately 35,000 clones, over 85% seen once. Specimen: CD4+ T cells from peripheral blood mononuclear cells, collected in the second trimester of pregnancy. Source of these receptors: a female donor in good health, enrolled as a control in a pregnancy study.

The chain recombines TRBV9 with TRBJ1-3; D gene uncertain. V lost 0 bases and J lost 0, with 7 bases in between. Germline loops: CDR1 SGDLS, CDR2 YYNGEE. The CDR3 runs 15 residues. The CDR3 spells CASSVVADSGNTIYF. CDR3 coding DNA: TGTGCCAGCAGCGTAGTGGCAGACTCTGGAAACACCATATATTTT.

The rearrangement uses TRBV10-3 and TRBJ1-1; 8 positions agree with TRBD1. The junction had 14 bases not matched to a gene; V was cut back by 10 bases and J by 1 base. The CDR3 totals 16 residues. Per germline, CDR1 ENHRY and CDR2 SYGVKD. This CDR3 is CATQEQGGGWNTEAFF. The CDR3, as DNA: TGTGCCACGCAGGAACAGGGGGGCGGTTGGAACACTGAAGCTTTCTTT.

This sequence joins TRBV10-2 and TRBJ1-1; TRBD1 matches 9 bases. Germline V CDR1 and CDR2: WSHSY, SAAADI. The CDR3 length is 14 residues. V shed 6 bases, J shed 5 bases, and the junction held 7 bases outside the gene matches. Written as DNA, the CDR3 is TGCGCCAGCAGCCAGGACAGGGGAAAGACTGAAGCTTTCTTT. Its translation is CASSQDRGKTEAFF.

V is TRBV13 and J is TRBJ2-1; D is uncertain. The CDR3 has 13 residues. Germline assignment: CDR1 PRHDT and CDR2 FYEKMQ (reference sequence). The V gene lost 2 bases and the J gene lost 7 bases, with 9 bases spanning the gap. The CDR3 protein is CASSLFGRNEQFF. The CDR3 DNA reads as TGTGCCAGCAGCTTATTCGGTAGAAATGAGCAGTTCTTC.

CDR3 amino acids: CASSIKGAGTEAFF. Written as DNA, the CDR3 is TGTGCCAGTAGTATCAAGGGCGCGGGCACTGAAGCTTTCTTT. The chain combines TRBV19 with TRBJ1-1; D remains unclear. CDR1 is LNHDA, CDR2 SQIVND, per germline (reference sequence). This CDR3 contains 14 residues. V was pared by 3 bases and J by 4 bases, with 12 bases between. The complete variable domain, with remaining parts taken from reference TRBV19 and TRBJ1-1, reads DGGITQSPKYLFRKEGQNVTLSCEQNLNHDAMYWYRQDPGQGLRLIYYSQIVNDFQKGDIAEGYSVSREKKESFPLTVTSAQKNPTAFYLCASSIKGAGTEAFFGQGTRLTVV.

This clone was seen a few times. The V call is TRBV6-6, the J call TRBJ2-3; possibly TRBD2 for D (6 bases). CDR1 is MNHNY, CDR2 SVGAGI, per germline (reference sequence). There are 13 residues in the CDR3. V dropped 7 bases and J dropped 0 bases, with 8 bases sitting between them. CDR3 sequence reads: CASTRGSTDTQYF. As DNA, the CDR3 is TGTGCCAGCACGCGGGGAAGCACAGATACGCAGTATTTT.

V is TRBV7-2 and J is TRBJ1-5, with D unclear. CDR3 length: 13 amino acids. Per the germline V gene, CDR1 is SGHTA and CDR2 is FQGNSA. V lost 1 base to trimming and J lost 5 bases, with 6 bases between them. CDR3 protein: CASSLVVDQPQHF. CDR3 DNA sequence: TGTGCCAGCAGCTTAGTCGTTGATCAGCCCCAGCATTTT.

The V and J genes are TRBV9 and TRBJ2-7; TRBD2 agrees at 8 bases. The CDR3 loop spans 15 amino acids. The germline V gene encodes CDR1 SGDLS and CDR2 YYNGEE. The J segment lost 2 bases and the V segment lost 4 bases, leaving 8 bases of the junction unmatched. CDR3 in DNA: TGTGCCAGCAGCACCGGGGGGGCGGGGACCTACGAGCAGTACTTC. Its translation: CASSTGGAGTYEQYF. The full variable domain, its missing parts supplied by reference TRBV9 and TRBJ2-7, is DSGVTQTPKHLITATGQRVTLRCSPRSGDLSVYWYQQSLDQGLQFLIQYYNGEERAKGNILERFSAQQFPDLHSELNLSSLELGDSALYFCASSTGGAGTYEQYFGPGTRLTVT.

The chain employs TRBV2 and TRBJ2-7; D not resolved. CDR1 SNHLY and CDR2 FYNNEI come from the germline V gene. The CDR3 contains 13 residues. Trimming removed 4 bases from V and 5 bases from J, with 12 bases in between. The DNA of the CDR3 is TGTGCCAGCAGTGGGCAGGTAACCGACGAGCAGTACTTC. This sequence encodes CASSGQVTDEQYF.

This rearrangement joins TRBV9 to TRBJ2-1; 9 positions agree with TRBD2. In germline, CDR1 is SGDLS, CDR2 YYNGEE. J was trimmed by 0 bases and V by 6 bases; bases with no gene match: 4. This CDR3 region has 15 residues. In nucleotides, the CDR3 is TGTGCCAGCATGCGGGGGGGCAGCTCCTACAATGAGCAGTTCTTC. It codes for CASMRGGSSYNEQFF.

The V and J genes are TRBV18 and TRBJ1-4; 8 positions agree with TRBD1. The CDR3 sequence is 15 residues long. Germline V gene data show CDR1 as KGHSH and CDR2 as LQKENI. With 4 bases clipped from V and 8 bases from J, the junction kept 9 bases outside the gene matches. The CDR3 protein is CASSLDRGLNEKLFF. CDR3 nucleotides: TGTGCCAGCTCACTAGACAGGGGTCTGAACGAAAAACTGTTTTTT.

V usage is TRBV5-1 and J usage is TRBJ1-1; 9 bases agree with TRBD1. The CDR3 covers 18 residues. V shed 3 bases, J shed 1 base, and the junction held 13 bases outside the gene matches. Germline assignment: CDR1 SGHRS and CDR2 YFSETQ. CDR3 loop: CASSSGLQGAVKNTEAFF. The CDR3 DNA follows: TGCGCCAGCAGCTCGGGGTTACAGGGGGCTGTAAAGAACACTGAAGCTTTCTTT.

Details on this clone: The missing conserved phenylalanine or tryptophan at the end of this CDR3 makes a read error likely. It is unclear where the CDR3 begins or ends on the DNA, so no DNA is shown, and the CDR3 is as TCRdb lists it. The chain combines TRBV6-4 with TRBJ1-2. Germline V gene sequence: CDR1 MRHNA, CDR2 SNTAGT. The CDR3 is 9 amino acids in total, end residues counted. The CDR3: CASSDWGGA.

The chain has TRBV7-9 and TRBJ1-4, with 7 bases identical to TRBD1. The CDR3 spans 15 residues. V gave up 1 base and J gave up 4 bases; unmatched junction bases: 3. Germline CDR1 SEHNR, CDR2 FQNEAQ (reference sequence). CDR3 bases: TGTGCCAGCAGCTTAGGAGACAGGGATAATGAAAAACTGTTTTTT. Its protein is CASSLGDRDNEKLFF.

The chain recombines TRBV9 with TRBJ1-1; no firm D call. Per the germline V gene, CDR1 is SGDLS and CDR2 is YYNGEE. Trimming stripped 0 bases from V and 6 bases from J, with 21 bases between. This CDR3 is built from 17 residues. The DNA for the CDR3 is TGTGCCAGCAGCGTAGATCCCTCCGCGGGAATACGGGCTGAAGCTTTCTTT. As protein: CASSVDPSAGIRAEAFF.

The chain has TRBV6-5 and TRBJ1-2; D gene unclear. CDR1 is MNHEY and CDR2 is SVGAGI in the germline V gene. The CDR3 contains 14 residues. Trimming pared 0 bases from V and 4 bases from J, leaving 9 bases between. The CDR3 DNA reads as TGTGCCAGCAGTTACTCAGCAGGCGTCTATGGCTACACCTTC. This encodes CASSYSAGVYGYTF.

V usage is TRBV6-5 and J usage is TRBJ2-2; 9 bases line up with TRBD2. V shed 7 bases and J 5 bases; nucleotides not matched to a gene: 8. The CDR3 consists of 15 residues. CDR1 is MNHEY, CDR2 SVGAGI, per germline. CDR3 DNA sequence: TGTGCCAGCACCGCGGGGGGGGTTTATACCGGGGAGCTGTTTTTT. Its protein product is CASTAGGVYTGELFF.

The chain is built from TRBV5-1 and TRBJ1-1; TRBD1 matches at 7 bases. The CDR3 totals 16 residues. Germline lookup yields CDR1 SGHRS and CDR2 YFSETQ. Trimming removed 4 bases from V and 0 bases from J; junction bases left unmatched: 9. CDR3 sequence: CASSQLLQGLNTEAFF. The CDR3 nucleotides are TGCGCCAGCAGCCAACTGTTACAGGGGTTGAACACTGAAGCTTTCTTT.

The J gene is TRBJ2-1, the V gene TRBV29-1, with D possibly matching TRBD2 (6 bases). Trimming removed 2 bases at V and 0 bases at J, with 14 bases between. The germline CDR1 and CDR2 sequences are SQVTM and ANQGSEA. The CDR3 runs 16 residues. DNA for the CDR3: TGCAGCGTTGAAAGGCTAGCGCGATCCTCCTACAATGAGCAGTTCTTC. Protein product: CSVERLARSSYNEQFF.

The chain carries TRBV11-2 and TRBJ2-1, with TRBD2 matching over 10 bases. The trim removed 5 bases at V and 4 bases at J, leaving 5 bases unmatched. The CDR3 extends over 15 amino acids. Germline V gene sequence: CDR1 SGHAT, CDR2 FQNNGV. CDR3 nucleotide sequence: TGTGCCAGCAGCCTACTAGCGGGAACGTACAATGAGCAGTTCTTC. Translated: CASSLLAGTYNEQFF.